This TCR beta chain was captured by sequencing in a study of radiation and T cells in renal cell carcinoma (dated by TCRdb to 2020 to 2021). At the level of the whole study: The samples were obtained from a clinical trial, where primary renal cell carcinomas were treated with 15 Gy stereotactic body radiation therapy and then removed by nephrectomy 4 weeks afterward. A total of 3.5 million to 4.5 million unique CDR3 nucleotide sequences, encoding 2.7 million or so unique CDR3 amino acid sequences, were found across all 50 or so samples. A total of 50 to 60 samples underwent TCR beta sequencing, made up of approximately 26 tumors and roughly 27 peripheral blood samples. The investigation overall reported the following: In blood, the top tumor clonotypes increased between baseline and 2 weeks post-radiation and then shrank by 4 weeks, which suggests that tumor-resident clones expanded only transiently. No pretreatment tumor biopsies were available, so the baseline intratumoral presence of clonotypes could not be determined. The single-armed trial design could not address effects of radiation dose or scheduling on the TCR repertoire. Dynamics of the blood repertoire were not tracked past 4 weeks after treatment.

The time point label, as the study defines it: baseline pretreatment blood. The treatment or condition label for this specimen denotes: 15 Gy SBRT to primary tumor, nephrectomy 4 weeks later. To track tumor-enriched clonotypes, serial peripheral blood was sampled from radiation-treated patients at baseline and at 2 weeks and 4 weeks after SBRT. Every patient had renal cell carcinoma of clear cell pathology. The QIAamp DNA Blood Mini Kit (Qiagen) was used to prepare genomic DNA for TCR sequencing. Samples were included in the analyses only if all quality control checks were passed. TCR beta libraries were generated from genomic DNA with the immunoSEQ kit, following the manufacturer's recommendations. Library preparation used a first multiplex PCR with proprietary primers, then a second PCR adding unique barcodes, with bead cleanups after each round. Each sample batch included a kit-provided positive control reaction and a negative control reaction. The final libraries underwent checking on an Agilent 4200 TapeStation D1000 ScreenTape, volumetric pooling, and quantification by qPCR. An Illumina NextSeq500 fitted with a MidOutput 150-cycle cartridge performed the sequencing, running 156 Read1 cycles and 15 Index1 cycles with the kit's custom primers. The pooled library was loaded at around 1.1 pM with a 20% PhiX control spike-in. Processing in the source paper ran as follows. Vendor-processed data were analyzed in R, with a clonotype defined as all T cells sharing the same CDR3 nucleotide sequence. For clone abundance analyses, frequencies were normalized to the 10,000 most abundant clones in each sample. Public T cell clones, which averaged fewer than five per sample, were removed prior to analysis. An abundance difference of at least 32-fold between compartments was the criterion for calling clonotypes tumor-enriched or baseline blood-enriched. A beta-binomial differential abundance model was used to identify clonotypes that expanded or contracted between blood time points. Tumor-blood repertoire similarity was measured with the Baroni-Urbani and Buser coefficient, and groups were compared using two-tailed Wilcoxon tests in R. TCRdb provides this immuneACCESS table in a form limited to in-frame rearrangements. Some clones are lacking; in checked studies, under half of them reflect an unresolved V gene, and why the rest are absent is not known. The V and J calls and the clone size are those of that table, but D and trimming were determined from the DNA. The sample includes 150,000 or so clones, with over 65% observed a single time. Jointly, the top ten make up around 25% of the sample.

About this clone itself: Its antigen is not yet known. No much larger clonotype is one base removed from it; base qualities were not supplied.

Sequences SNHLY (CDR1) and FYNNEI (CDR2) are obtained from the germline V gene. Spanning cysteine to phenylalanine, the CDR3 consists of 14 amino acids. Just the 42-base CDR3 DNA is kept, in frame starting at base 1. V is shortened by 0 bases, J by 7 bases, and the region joining them spans 13 bases. The starting material was blood, obtained from a patient whose treatment included radiotherapy and nephrectomy. The TCR comes from a woman aged 45-65 years with renal cell carcinoma. The chain was built from TRBV2 and TRBJ2-7; the D segment could be TRBD1, given 6 matching bases. At the DNA level, the sequence is TGTGCCAGCAGTGAAGCGCTTACAGGGTTAGAGCAGTACTTC. It encodes CASSEALTGLEQYF.